Presented here are 8 T cell receptor beta chains from one specimen sequenced in a study of control samples from healthy donors and cancer patients. The table came from immunoSEQ multiplex PCR; TCRdb's copy has only in-frame clones and leaves some out. The sample lists about 12,000 clones, approximately 90% occurring once. Sequencing was done on a sample of formalin-fixed, paraffin-embedded tissue. The source is a male donor with melanoma.

The chain has TRBV2 and TRBJ2-2; 8 bases map to TRBD2. Germline CDR1 reads SNHLY; CDR2 reads FYNNEI. The CDR3 runs to 15 residues. The junction had 4 bases not matched to a gene; V was cut back by 7 bases and J by 0 bases. CDR3 nucleotides: TGTGCCAGCATGGCGGGAGGCGCGAACACCGGGGAGCTGTTTTTT. Protein: CASMAGGANTGELFF. Drawing the rest from reference TRBV2 and TRBJ2-2, the complete variable domain is EPEVTQTPSHQVTQMGQEVILRCVPISNHLYFYWYRQILGQKVEFLVSFYNNEISEKSEIFDDQFSVERPDGSNFTLKIRSTKLEDSAMYFCASMAGGANTGELFFGEGSRLTVL.

The chain couples TRBV14 to TRBJ1-1; no clear D. The germline V gene has CDR1 SGHDN and CDR2 FVKESK. CDR3 length equals 15 residues. V dropped 1 base and J dropped 4 bases, with 13 bases sitting between them. The CDR3 coding sequence is TGTGCCAGCAGCCAAGCACGCGGGTTGGGCACTGAAGCTTTCTTT. Encoded protein: CASSQARGLGTEAFF.

V gene TRBV25-1 combines with J gene TRBJ2-1, with D hard to call. Germline lookup yields CDR1 MGHDK and CDR2 SYGVNS. Trimming removed 5 bases at V and 10 bases at J, with 9 bases between. This CDR3 has 11 amino acids. The CDR3 loop is CASSIVTEQFF. For the CDR3, the DNA is TGTGCCAGCAGTATAGTTACGGAGCAGTTCTTC.

The chain carries TRBV7-9 and TRBJ2-3; TRBD2 agrees at 15 bases. CDR1 is SEHNR and CDR2 is FQNEAQ in the germline V gene (reference sequence). V lost 4 bases to trimming and J lost 3 bases; unmatched junction nucleotides: 8. The CDR3 runs to 18 residues. This chain's CDR3 is CASSYRGTSGRPTDTQYF. The CDR3, as DNA: TGTGCCAGCAGCTATCGAGGGACTAGCGGGAGGCCAACAGATACGCAGTATTTT.

In DNA, the CDR3 is TGCGCCAGCAGCTCGCAAGGGCACGCGAACACTGAAGCTTTCTTT. This gives the protein CASSSQGHANTEAFF. This chain uses TRBV5-1 with TRBJ1-1; D gene ambiguous. The germline V and J ends were trimmed by 3 bases and 1 base, with 13 bases remaining between them. The germline V gene encodes CDR1 SGHRS and CDR2 YFSETQ. The CDR3 has 15 residues.

V usage is TRBV4-1 and J usage is TRBJ2-7, with a tentative D call TRBD1 (6 bases). V gave up 4 bases and J gave up 3 bases, with 13 bases separating them. Germline CDR1 reads MGHRA; CDR2 reads YSYEKL. This CDR3 comprises 14 residues. The CDR3 nucleotides read TGCGCCAGCAGCCCAGGGGCAGGCGACTACGAGCAGTACGTC. Translation gives CASSPGAGDYEQYV.

The rearrangement joins TRBV4-2 to TRBJ1-4, with D uncertain. This CDR3 has 15 amino acids. Germline CDR1 reads LGHNA; CDR2 reads YNFKEQ. The V end lost 0 bases, the J end lost 7 bases, and 12 bases lay between the germline ends. CDR3 sequence (DNA): TGTGCCAGCAGCCAAGACGGGCAACCAGCTGAAAAACTGTTTTTT. Encoded protein: CASSQDGQPAEKLFF.

J is TRBJ2-5 and V is TRBV14; 13 nucleotides match TRBD2. The CDR3 spans 16 residues. From germline, CDR1 is SGHDN and CDR2 FVKESK. V lost 4 bases and J lost 3; bases outside the gene matches: 5. CDR3 bases: TGTGCCAGCAGCCTTTGGACTAGCGGGAGAAAAGAGACCCAGTACTTC. It codes for CASSLWTSGRKETQYF.